This TCR beta chain was obtained from a study of blood T cell repertoires in COVID-19. Original analysis: Amplification from reference gene primers served as the basis for estimated nucleated cell counts. Sequencing used immunoSEQ multiplex PCR; TCRdb keeps in-frame clones, though not all of them. The V and J calls and clone size were taken over from that table, and D and trimming were inferred from the DNA. Here the sample spans approximately 490,000 clones, roughly 90% being singletons. Everyone who took part was 18 to 89 years old, and they came from about two dozen US areas. Clinical histories supplied by participants themselves formed the basis of cohort assignment. The sequence derives from a woman aged 18-30 years who had recovered from COVID-19. What was sequenced was PBMCs or T cells enriched from blood (not recorded which).

This chain's CDR3 is CASTQGAQQPQHF. The CDR3 DNA reads TGTGCCAGCACCCAGGGGGCACAGCAGCCCCAGCATTTT. This sequence joins TRBV12-3 or TRBV12-4 and TRBJ1-5; 8 bases map to TRBD1. There are 13 residues in the CDR3. V trimming: 7 bases; J trimming: 7 bases; junction bases outside the gene matches: 6.